This TCR beta chain was documented in a study of T cells in Graves' hyperthyroidism and ophthalmopathy. V shed 4 bases and J shed 5 bases, with 9 bases lying between them. There are 13 residues in the CDR3. CDR1 MNHNS and CDR2 SASEGT come from the germline V gene. Researchers amplified the TCR beta CDR3 regions from RNA transcripts. The HTBI primer set served for first-round RT-PCR of the TCR CDR3. TCRdb reanalysed the multiplex PCR reads using MiXCR and keeps one entry per CDR3 protein. The profile shows hundreds of thousands of distinct CDR3 sequences, 15% to 18% of them singletons. The genes are TRBV6-1 and TRBJ1-5; D gene uncertain. The specimen was blood. The origin of this receptor is a woman between 18 and 29 years old with Graves' hyperthyroidism. CDR3 sequence: CASSAKGDQPQHF. In nucleotides, the CDR3 is TGTGCCAGCAGTGCCAAGGGAGATCAGCCCCAGCATTTT.